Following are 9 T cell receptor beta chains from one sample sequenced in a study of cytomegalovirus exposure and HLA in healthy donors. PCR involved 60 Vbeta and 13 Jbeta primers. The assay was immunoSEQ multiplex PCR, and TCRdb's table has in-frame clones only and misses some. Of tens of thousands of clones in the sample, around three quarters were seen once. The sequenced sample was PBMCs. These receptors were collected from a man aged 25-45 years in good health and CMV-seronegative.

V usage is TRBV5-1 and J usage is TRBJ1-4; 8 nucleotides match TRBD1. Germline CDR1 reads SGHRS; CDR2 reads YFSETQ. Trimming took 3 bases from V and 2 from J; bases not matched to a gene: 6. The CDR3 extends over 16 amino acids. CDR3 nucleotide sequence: TGCGCCAGCAGCTCGACGGGACAGGTGACTAATGAAAAACTGTTTTTT. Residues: CASSSTGQVTNEKLFF.

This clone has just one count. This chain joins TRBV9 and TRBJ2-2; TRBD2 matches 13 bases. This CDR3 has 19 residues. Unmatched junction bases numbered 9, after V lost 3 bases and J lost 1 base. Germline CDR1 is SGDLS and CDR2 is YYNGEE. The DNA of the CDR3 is TGTGCCAGCAGCGACGGCCTCCGACTAGCGGGGGGGAACACCGGGGAGCTGTTTTTT. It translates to CASSDGLRLAGGNTGELFF.

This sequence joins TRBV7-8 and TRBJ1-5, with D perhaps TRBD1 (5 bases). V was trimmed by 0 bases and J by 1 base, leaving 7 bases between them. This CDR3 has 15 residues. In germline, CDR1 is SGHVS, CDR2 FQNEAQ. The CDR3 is CASSLARVSNQPQHF. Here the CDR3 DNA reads TGTGCCAGCAGCTTAGCCAGGGTCAGCAATCAGCCCCAGCATTTT.

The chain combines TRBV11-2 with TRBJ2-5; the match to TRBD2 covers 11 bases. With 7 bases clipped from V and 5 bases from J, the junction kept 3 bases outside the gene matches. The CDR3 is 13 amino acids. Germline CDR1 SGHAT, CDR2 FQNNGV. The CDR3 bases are TGTGCCAGCACCATAGCGGGAGGGGAGACCCAGTACTTC. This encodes CASTIAGGETQYF.

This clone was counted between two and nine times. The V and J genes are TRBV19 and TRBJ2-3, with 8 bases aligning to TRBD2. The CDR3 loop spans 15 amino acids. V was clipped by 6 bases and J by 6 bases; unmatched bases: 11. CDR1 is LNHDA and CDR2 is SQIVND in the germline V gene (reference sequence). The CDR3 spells CASRPRAGVGDTQYF. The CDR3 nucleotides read TGTGCCAGTAGACCCCGAGCGGGAGTGGGGGATACGCAGTATTTT. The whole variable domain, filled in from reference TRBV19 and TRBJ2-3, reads DGGITQSPKYLFRKEGQNVTLSCEQNLNHDAMYWYRQDPGQGLRLIYYSQIVNDFQKGDIAEGYSVSREKKESFPLTVTSAQKNPTAFYLCASRPRAGVGDTQYFGPGTRLTVL.

CDR3 sequence: CASRPPGQGTEKLFF. The CDR3 nucleotides read TGTGCCAGCAGGCCTCCGGGACAGGGTACTGAAAAACTGTTTTTT. The chain combines TRBV25-1 with TRBJ1-4, with TRBD1 matching 9 bases. CDR1 and CDR2 from the germline V gene are MGHDK and SYGVNS. V lost 6 bases, J lost 7 bases, and 9 bases stayed unmatched. The CDR3 loop spans 15 amino acids.

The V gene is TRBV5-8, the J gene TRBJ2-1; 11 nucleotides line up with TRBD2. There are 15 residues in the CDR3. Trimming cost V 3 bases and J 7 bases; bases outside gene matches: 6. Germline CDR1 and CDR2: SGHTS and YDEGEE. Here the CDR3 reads CASSWLAGGGNEQFF. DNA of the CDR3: TGTGCCAGCAGCTGGCTAGCGGGAGGAGGTAATGAGCAGTTCTTC.

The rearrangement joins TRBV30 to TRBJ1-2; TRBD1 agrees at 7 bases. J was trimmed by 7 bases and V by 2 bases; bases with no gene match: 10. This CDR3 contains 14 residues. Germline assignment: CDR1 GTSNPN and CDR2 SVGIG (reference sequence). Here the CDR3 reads CAWSILTGNGGYTF. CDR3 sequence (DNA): TGTGCCTGGAGTATACTGACAGGGAATGGTGGCTACACCTTC.

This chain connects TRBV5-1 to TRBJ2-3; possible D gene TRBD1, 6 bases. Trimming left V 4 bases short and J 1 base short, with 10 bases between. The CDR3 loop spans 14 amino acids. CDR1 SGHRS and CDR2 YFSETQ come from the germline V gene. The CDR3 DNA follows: TGCGCCAGCAGCGATGACAGGCGCACAGATACGCAGTATTTT. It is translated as CASSDDRRTDTQYF.